This T cell receptor (beta chain) appears in the sequencing data of a study of early T cells in non-severe SARS-CoV-2 infection. Study-wide context: The sequenced material was bulk RNA from unsorted whole blood, and its chains were unpaired.

Trimming shortened V by 3 bases and J by 2 bases, and 6 bases separated the two germline ends. The CDR3 loop spans 12 amino acids. CDR1 and CDR2 (germline): DFQATT, SNEGSKA (reference sequence). This clonotype has a count of ten or more. Researchers tagged individual cDNA molecules with unique molecular identifiers. TCRdb re-called the 5' RACE reads through MiXCR, storing one row per CDR3 protein. In the table there are under 40,000 distinct CDR3 sequences, under 8% of which are singletons. This clonotype originated in an adult who was a healthcare worker with PCR-confirmed SARS-CoV-2 infection or an uninfected control (not recorded which). The chain combines TRBV20-1 with TRBJ2-3, with D tentatively TRBD1 (5 bases). Sequencing was performed on whole blood. DNA of the CDR3: TGCAGTGCTAGCAGGGACACAGATACGCAGTATTTT. Amino acids: CSASRDTDTQYF.